Listed here are 30 T cell receptor beta chains from one sample, sequenced in a study of Graves' ophthalmopathy and Graves' hyperthyroidism. RNA transcripts were the template, and TCR beta CDR3 regions were amplified from them. Investigators did first-round RT-PCR with HTBI primers, then second-round multiplex PCR. In TCRdb, the multiplex PCR reads were re-called with MiXCR into one record per CDR3 protein. The sample holds about 1.2 million distinct CDR3 sequences, 35% to 45% seen once. Sequenced input: peripheral blood or thyroid tissue (not recorded which). The receptors shown here come from an adult man with Graves' hyperthyroidism.

The chain combines TRBV7-9 with TRBJ2-5; D is unresolved. V was cut by 0 bases and J by 5 bases, with 13 bases left in between. This CDR3 comprises 15 residues. CDR1 SEHNR and CDR2 FQNEAQ come from the germline V gene (reference sequence). The CDR3 loop is CASSLAPTNTETQYF. The DNA of the CDR3 is TGTGCCAGCAGCTTAGCGCCCACAAACACCGAGACCCAGTACTTC. Drawing the rest from reference TRBV7-9 and TRBJ2-5, the complete variable domain is DTGVSQNPRHKITKRGQNVTFRCDPISEHNRLYWYRQTLGQGPEFLTYFQNEAQLEKSRLLSDRFSAERPKGSFSTLEIQRTEQGDSAMYLCASSLAPTNTETQYFGPGTRLLVL.

This clonotype was recorded at least ten times. The CDR3 here is CASSLSPAGHDTYGYTF. CDR3 DNA sequence: TGTGCCAGCAGTTTAAGTCCCGCGGGACACGATACCTATGGCTACACCTTC. V is TRBV12-3 or TRBV12-4 and J is TRBJ1-2; a possible D gene is TRBD1 (6 bases). V was pared by 2 bases and J by 4 bases, with 20 bases between. CDR3 length: 17 residues.

The V and J genes are TRBV7-2 and TRBJ2-3; TRBD2 matches at 7 bases. The CDR3 runs to 16 residues. Germline loops: CDR1 SGHTA, CDR2 FQGNSA. Losses at the gene ends were 1 base for V and 0 bases for J; bases not matched to a gene: 4. The CDR3 DNA sequence: TGTGCCAGCAGCTTAGATTCAGCGGGGAGCACAGATACGCAGTATTTT. This translates into CASSLDSAGSTDTQYF.

The chain joins TRBV15 to TRBJ2-6; D is unclear. Germline CDR1 reads LNHNV; CDR2 reads YYDKDF (reference sequence). Trimming took off 3 bases at V and 0 bases at J, with 15 bases between the two ends. This CDR3 comprises 18 residues. The DNA for the CDR3 is TGTGCCACCAGCAGCGTTGAAGGTACTCACTCTGGGGCCAACGTCCTGACTTTC. Amino acid sequence: CATSSVEGTHSGANVLTF.

This clonotype was counted a few times. This chain connects TRBV6-1 to TRBJ1-1; D perhaps matches TRBD1 (5 bases). The V end lost 5 bases, the J end lost 0 bases, and 22 bases lay between the germline ends. Germline V gene lookup returns CDR1 MNHNS and CDR2 SASEGT. This CDR3 contains 18 residues. The CDR3 sequence is CASSTTPGRSIMNTEAFF. In DNA form, the CDR3 reads TGTGCCAGCAGTACTACACCGGGACGGTCGATAATGAACACTGAAGCTTTCTTT.

This chain links TRBV5-1 with TRBJ2-7, with 12 bases aligning to TRBD2. V was pared by 4 bases and J by 0 bases, with 5 bases of the junction left unmatched. Germline V lookup: CDR1 SGHRS, CDR2 YFSETQ. The CDR3 loop spans 16 amino acids. This chain's CDR3 is CASSGTSGLSSYEQYF. CDR3 bases: TGCGCCAGCAGCGGGACTAGCGGGCTATCCTCCTACGAGCAGTACTTC.

The table lists this clonotype with many counts. The rearrangement uses TRBV29-1 and TRBJ2-2, with TRBD2 identical over 15 bases. The CDR3 runs 17 residues. V was clipped by 6 bases and J by 7 bases; unmatched bases: 12. From germline, CDR1 is SQVTM and CDR2 ANQGSEA. CDR3 in DNA: TGCAGCGTCCGGACGGGACTAGCGGGAGGCGGGGGCGGGGAGCTGTTTTTT. Protein: CSVRTGLAGGGGGELFF.

The chain couples TRBV2 to TRBJ1-1, with D maybe TRBD1 (5 bases). V was shortened by 3 bases and J by 11 bases, with 10 bases between the two germline ends. CDR3 length: 11 residues. Germline CDR1 is SNHLY and CDR2 is FYNNEI. This chain's CDR3 is CASSEGGLAFF. The DNA of the CDR3 is TGTGCCAGCAGTGAGGGGGGGTTGGCTTTCTTT.

J is TRBJ2-7 and V is TRBV9; D is perhaps TRBD1 or TRBD2 (6 bases each). The CDR3 is 15 amino acids. The germline V and J ends were trimmed by 7 bases and 6 bases, with 23 bases remaining between them. Germline values: CDR1 SGDLS, CDR2 YYNGEE. The CDR3 DNA is TGTGCCAGCTCACCAGGTCCGGGGGCTGGCGGCGAGCAGTACTTC. Protein product: CASSPGPGAGGEQYF.

In its sample, this clonotype was seen many times. The chain combines TRBV20-1 with TRBJ2-5; possibly TRBD1 for D (5 bases). Germline CDR1 DFQATT, CDR2 SNEGSKA (reference sequence). V was cut by 6 bases and J by 4 bases, with 15 bases left in between. The CDR3 sequence is 13 residues long. The CDR3 is CSAMVAGLETQYF. CDR3 DNA sequence: TGCAGTGCCATGGTGGCAGGGCTAGAGACCCAGTACTTC.

This clonotype was observed a few times. The chain links TRBV29-1 to TRBJ1-3; 8 bases agree with TRBD1. Germline V gives CDR1 SQVTM, CDR2 ANQGSEA. The CDR3 sequence is 19 residues long. V lost 0 bases and J lost 2; bases outside the gene matches: 15. This CDR3 reads CSVEEFGSVTGVPGNTIYF. CDR3 nucleotides: TGCAGCGTTGAAGAGTTCGGGAGTGTGACAGGGGTTCCTGGAAACACCATATATTTT.

This clonotype was seen only a few times. The chain links TRBV28 to TRBJ2-5, with D perhaps given as TRBD1 or TRBD2 (5 bases each). The V gene lost 7 bases and the J gene lost 5 bases, with 17 bases spanning the gap. This CDR3 has 14 amino acids. Germline V CDR1 and CDR2: MDHEN, SYDVKM. CDR3 sequence (DNA): TGTGCCAGCACCCTTCCCGGGGCCGGGGAGACCCAGTACTTC. Translation gives CASTLPGAGETQYF.

The sample holds a few counts of this clonotype. V is TRBV5-5 and J is TRBJ2-5; 8 bases fit TRBD1. Germline V gene data show CDR1 as SGHKS and CDR2 as YYEKEE (reference sequence). The V and J ends lost 7 bases and 5 bases, in that order; junction bases with no gene match: 16. CDR3 length equals 16 residues. CDR3 sequence: CASSPTPGRGLETQYF. CDR3 nucleotides: TGTGCCAGCTCACCGACCCCTGGCAGGGGGCTGGAGACCCAGTACTTC.

This clonotype was counted at least ten times. The J gene is TRBJ2-7, the V gene TRBV9; D gene unclear. The CDR3 totals 13 residues. Germline V CDR1 and CDR2: SGDLS, YYNGEE. Deletions cut 7 bases from V and 4 bases from J, with 15 bases between. DNA for the CDR3: TGTGCCAGCTCCAGGTGGGCAGATTACGAGCAGTACTTC. Residues: CASSRWADYEQYF.

This clonotype has ten or more counts. CDR3 protein: CASRAAGTGAQPQHF. The CDR3 DNA is TGTGCCAGCAGAGCGGCCGGGACAGGGGCCCAGCCCCAGCATTTT. This sequence joins TRBV2 and TRBJ1-5; 10 bases map to TRBD1. The ends lost 6 bases at V and 7 bases at J; junction bases unmatched: 9. The CDR3 is 15 amino acids. The V gene's germline CDR1 is SNHLY and CDR2 FYNNEI.

The chain has TRBV20-1 and TRBJ1-1, with 9 bases that match TRBD1. J gave up 10 bases and V 3 bases, and 9 bases lay outside the gene matches. The germline V gene encodes CDR1 DFQATT and CDR2 SNEGSKA (reference sequence). The CDR3 consists of 13 residues. CDR3 amino acids: CSARWTGADGAFF. The CDR3 nucleotides are TGCAGTGCTAGGTGGACAGGGGCGGATGGAGCTTTCTTT.

This clonotype has a count of ten or more. The chain is built from TRBV29-1 and TRBJ2-5; 12 bases are shared with TRBD2. V shed 6 bases and J 1 base; nucleotides not matched to a gene: 12. This CDR3 has 17 residues. The germline V gene encodes CDR1 SQVTM and CDR2 ANQGSEA. The CDR3 reads CSVGGLAGLGSQETQYF. The CDR3 coding sequence is TGCAGCGTCGGGGGACTAGCGGGCTTGGGGTCCCAAGAGACCCAGTACTTC.

This clonotype was seen at least ten times. The rearrangement links TRBV29-1 to TRBJ1-3, with D hard to call. V was cut by 4 bases and J by 1 base, with 8 bases left in between. Germline V gene sequence: CDR1 SQVTM, CDR2 ANQGSEA. This CDR3 spans 13 amino acids. CDR3 DNA sequence: TGCAGCGTTGTGGGATTTTCTGGAAACACCATATATTTT. Amino acids: CSVVGFSGNTIYF.

The genes are TRBV7-2 and TRBJ2-7, with TRBD2 identical over 12 bases. Germline values: CDR1 SGHTA, CDR2 FQGNSA. The CDR3 covers 15 residues. The ends lost 7 bases at V and 5 bases at J; junction bases unmatched: 9. The CDR3 loop reads CASTSTSGSVHEQYF. The DNA of the CDR3 is TGTGCCAGCACCTCGACTAGCGGGAGTGTCCACGAGCAGTACTTC.

CDR3 sequence reads: CASSARTDWNEAFF. The CDR3 DNA is TGTGCCAGCAGTGCCAGGACAGACTGGAATGAAGCTTTCTTT. The chain carries TRBV25-1 and TRBJ1-1; D is possibly TRBD1 (6 bases). V was shortened by 4 bases and J by 7 bases, with 16 bases between the two germline ends. Germline loops: CDR1 MGHDK, CDR2 SYGVNS. The CDR3 is 14 residues long.

The chain links TRBV25-1 to TRBJ2-7, with TRBD2 matching over 9 bases. V lost 6 bases to trimming and J lost 3 bases; unmatched junction nucleotides: 12. From germline, CDR1 is MGHDK and CDR2 SYGVNS. The CDR3 has 16 amino acids. The CDR3 DNA reads TGTGCCAGCAGCCAAGGAAATAGCGGGAGCCTCTACGAGCAGTACTTC. Amino acids: CASSQGNSGSLYEQYF.

J is TRBJ1-4 and V is TRBV15, with D tentatively TRBD1 (5 bases). The CDR3 covers 14 residues. Deletions cut 3 bases from V and 8 bases from J, with 13 bases between. Germline values: CDR1 LNHNV, CDR2 YYDKDF (reference sequence). The CDR3 loop reads CATSRGGNGEKLFF. In DNA, the CDR3 is TGTGCCACCAGCAGGGGGGGGAACGGAGAAAAACTGTTTTTT.

The sample holds a few counts of this clonotype. The CDR3, as DNA: TGCGCCAGTCTCCGGGACTCTAATGAAAAACTGTTTTTT. It codes for CASLRDSNEKLFF. This rearrangement joins TRBV5-1 to TRBJ1-4; D is possibly TRBD1 (5 bases). The CDR3 sequence is 13 residues long. Per germline, CDR1 SGHRS and CDR2 YFSETQ. V shed 8 bases and J shed 3 bases, with 11 bases lying between them.

On this clonotype: A read error may produce the germline difference seen at one junction end. The chain carries TRBV10-3 and TRBJ1-6, with D unclear. Per the germline V gene, CDR1 is ENHRY and CDR2 is SYGVKD. The CDR3 contains 16 residues. The CDR3 nucleotides read TGTGCCAGCAGTGCCTACTCAGGACTCGGGGATTCACCCCTCCACTTT. It encodes CASSAYSGLGDSPLHF.

This chain connects TRBV19 to TRBJ1-1; D unclear. This CDR3 is built from 16 residues. Germline CDR1 LNHDA, CDR2 SQIVND (reference sequence). Trimming left V 3 bases short and J 0 bases short, with 14 bases between. In DNA form, the CDR3 reads TGTGCCAGTAGTATCAGGCGGGCACCCTTGAACACTGAAGCTTTCTTT. It translates to CASSIRRAPLNTEAFF.

This clonotype was detected ten times or more. The genes are TRBV2 and TRBJ1-1; D is unresolved. Germline CDR1 reads SNHLY; CDR2 reads FYNNEI. This CDR3 has 12 amino acids. Trimming took 1 base from V and 8 from J, leaving 8 bases between them. CDR3 in DNA: TGTGCCAGCAGTGAAGTTTTAACCGAAGCTTTCTTT. Translating it yields CASSEVLTEAFF.

This rearrangement joins TRBV12-3 or TRBV12-4 to TRBJ1-1, with 10 nucleotides matching TRBD1. Trimming took 4 bases from V and 6 from J; bases not matched to a gene: 11. The CDR3 totals 16 residues. CDR3 region: CASSYQDRGRRPEAFF. In DNA form, the CDR3 reads TGTGCCAGCAGTTACCAAGACAGGGGGCGCCGCCCTGAAGCTTTCTTT.

This clonotype has at least ten counts. This chain connects TRBV2 to TRBJ2-7, with D possibly being TRBD1 (6 bases). The germline V gene has CDR1 SNHLY and CDR2 FYNNEI. This CDR3 is built from 16 residues. Trimming shortened V by 4 bases and J by 6 bases, and 22 bases separated the two germline ends. The CDR3 region is CASSVLDRTQEREQYF. The CDR3 coding sequence is TGTGCCAGCAGTGTCCTAGACAGGACACAAGAGCGCGAGCAGTACTTC.

This clonotype was counted at least ten times. The chain combines TRBV10-3 with TRBJ2-5, with D possibly being TRBD1 or TRBD2 (5 bases each). The CDR3 covers 14 residues. V lost 7 bases, J lost 2 bases, and 14 bases lay in between. Germline lookup yields CDR1 ENHRY and CDR2 SYGVKD. The CDR3 coding sequence is TGTGCCATCACCCAGAGGGGAAGACAAGAGACCCAGTACTTC. It specifies CAITQRGRQETQYF.

This clonotype has at least ten counts. V is TRBV10-3 and J is TRBJ2-7, with D possibly matching TRBD2 (5 bases). The germline V and J ends were trimmed by 2 bases and 3 bases, with 14 bases remaining between them. The germline gives CDR1 ENHRY, CDR2 SYGVKD. The CDR3 is made up of 15 amino acids. CDR3 loop: CAISETGGKGYEQYF. The CDR3 coding sequence is TGTGCCATCAGTGAGACCGGAGGAAAGGGCTACGAGCAGTACTTC.